The 22 T cell receptor beta chains reported below all come from one sample, sequenced in a study of T cell changes during pregnancy in multiple sclerosis. Clones were sequenced by immunoSEQ multiplex PCR, and TCRdb holds only the in-frame ones, with some missing. The table shows tens of thousands of clones, with about 90% occurring only once. This material consisted of peripheral blood, taken in the third trimester of pregnancy. These receptor sequences come from a female donor in good health, enrolled as a control in a pregnancy study.

V gene TRBV29-1 combines with J gene TRBJ1-5; maybe TRBD1 (6 bases). The CDR3 is 14 amino acids. Germline-derived CDR1 and CDR2 are SQVTM and ANQGSEA. Between the trimmed V and J ends, which lost 4 bases and 2 bases, there was a span of 12 bases. The DNA for the CDR3 is TGCAGCGTTGGTCAGGCAGGGGGCAATCAGCCCCAGCATTTT. It yields the protein CSVGQAGGNQPQHF.

This chain links TRBV5-4 with TRBJ2-1; no clear D. This CDR3 has 15 residues. With 0 bases removed from V and 0 bases from J, the gap between germline ends came to 7 bases. Germline V gene data show CDR1 as SGHNT and CDR2 as YYREEE (reference sequence). The CDR3 DNA reads as TGTGCCAGCAGCTTGGGAGGTGCCTCCTACAATGAGCAGTTCTTC. It codes for CASSLGGASYNEQFF.

The rearrangement links TRBV19 to TRBJ2-2; the D gene is possibly TRBD2 (7 bases). The CDR3 covers 17 residues. The V gene's germline CDR1 is LNHDA and CDR2 SQIVND (reference sequence). V lost 6 bases, J lost 6 bases, and 23 bases lay in between. This chain's CDR3 is CASSEIGGAGKAGELFF. The CDR3 DNA follows: TGTGCCAGTAGCGAGATTGGGGGGGCAGGGAAGGCCGGGGAGCTGTTTTTT.

The V gene is TRBV7-9, the J gene TRBJ2-7; TRBD1 aligns across 7 bases. This CDR3 has 15 residues. The V gene end was trimmed by 5 bases and the J gene end by 9 bases; junction bases not matched to a gene: 16. The V gene's germline CDR1 is SEHNR and CDR2 FQNEAQ (reference sequence). In DNA form, the CDR3 reads TGTGCCAGCAGCCCGCTGGCAGGGGGAAATTTAGGGCAGTACTTC. As protein: CASSPLAGGNLGQYF.

The CDR3 DNA follows: TGTGCCAGCAGTGAATCGACAGGGGGCACAGATACGCAGTATTTT. Its protein is CASSESTGGTDTQYF. The chain carries TRBV6-1 and TRBJ2-3; 8 bases are shared with TRBD1. V trimming: 2 bases; J trimming: 1 base; junction bases outside the gene matches: 2. CDR3 length equals 15 residues. Germline V gene data show CDR1 as MNHNS and CDR2 as SASEGT.

The V and J genes are TRBV7-9 and TRBJ1-1; 10 bases are a match to TRBD1. Germline loops: CDR1 SEHNR, CDR2 FQNEAQ (reference sequence). J gave up 5 bases and V 5 bases, and 11 bases lay outside the gene matches. This CDR3 spans 16 amino acids. CDR3: CASSPRTGGQWTEAFF. CDR3 in DNA: TGTGCCAGCAGCCCGAGGACAGGGGGTCAGTGGACTGAAGCTTTCTTT.

This clone was picked up a small number of times. This chain uses TRBV29-1 with TRBJ1-1; D unclear. The germline V gene encodes CDR1 SQVTM and CDR2 ANQGSEA. Trimming shortened V by 6 bases and J by 0 bases, and 8 bases separated the two germline ends. The CDR3 length is 12 residues. Written as DNA, the CDR3 is TGCAGCGTCCTGACTGTGAACACTGAAGCTTTCTTT. Amino acid sequence: CSVLTVNTEAFF. Supplemented by reference TRBV29-1 and TRBJ1-1, the full variable domain reads SAVISQKPSRDICQRGTSLTIQCQVDSQVTMMFWYRQQPGQSLTLIATANQGSEATYESGFVIDKFPISRPNLTFSTLTVSNMSPEDSSIYLCSVLTVNTEAFFGQGTRLTVV.

The chain couples TRBV4-1 to TRBJ1-2, with D unresolved. The CDR3 sequence is 14 residues long. Germline V gives CDR1 MGHRA, CDR2 YSYEKL. Between the trimmed V and J ends, which lost 1 base and 0 bases, there was a span of 6 bases. CDR3 coding DNA: TGCGCCAGCAGCCAAGGCTTAGCTAACTATGGCTACACCTTC. It encodes CASSQGLANYGYTF.

The chain is built from TRBV2 and TRBJ2-1; D remains ambiguous. The CDR3 has 12 residues. The germline V gene encodes CDR1 SNHLY and CDR2 FYNNEI. Trimming cost V 6 bases and J 1 base, with 4 bases left between them. CDR3 residues: CASRTSYNEQFF. CDR3 nucleotide sequence: TGTGCCAGCAGGACTTCCTACAATGAGCAGTTCTTC. Full variable domain (rest looked up from reference TRBV2 and TRBJ2-1): EPEVTQTPSHQVTQMGQEVILRCVPISNHLYFYWYRQILGQKVEFLVSFYNNEISEKSEIFDDQFSVERPDGSNFTLKIRSTKLEDSAMYFCASRTSYNEQFFGPGTRLTVL.

V and J are TRBV20-1 and TRBJ1-1, with unresolved D. Trimming took 4 bases from V and 8 from J, leaving 11 bases between them. Germline V gene sequence: CDR1 DFQATT, CDR2 SNEGSKA (reference sequence). The CDR3 extends over 11 amino acids. For the CDR3, the DNA is TGCAGTGCTAATAGACAAGCCGAAGCTTTCTTT. Protein sequence: CSANRQAEAFF.

This clone was observed once. V is TRBV5-1 and J is TRBJ2-5; 11 bases agree with TRBD2. The CDR3 consists of 15 residues. The germline gives CDR1 SGHRS, CDR2 YFSETQ. V dropped 1 base and J dropped 5; count of bases not matched to a gene: 4. The chain's CDR3 is CASSLTSGRGETQYF. In nucleotides, the CDR3 is TGCGCCAGCAGCTTGACTAGCGGGAGAGGGGAGACCCAGTACTTC.

V is TRBV27 and J is TRBJ2-1, with TRBD1 identical over 9 bases. Per the germline V gene, CDR1 is MNHEY and CDR2 is SMNVEV (reference sequence). The CDR3 spans 15 residues. V dropped 8 bases and J dropped 3; count of bases not matched to a gene: 8. CDR3 in DNA: TGTGCCAGCCGACCCGGACAGGGGCTCTACAATGAGCAGTTCTTC. The encoded protein is CASRPGQGLYNEQFF.

The chain has TRBV18 and TRBJ2-7; TRBD1 aligns across 8 bases. V was clipped by 4 bases and J by 5 bases; unmatched bases: 7. Germline V lookup: CDR1 KGHSH, CDR2 LQKENI. The CDR3 length is 14 residues. The CDR3 region is CASSLRQGFHEQYF. CDR3 DNA: TGTGCCAGCTCACTACGACAGGGGTTCCACGAGCAGTACTTC.

The gene calls are TRBV6-4 and TRBJ2-3, with 11 bases lining up with TRBD2. Germline V CDR1 and CDR2: MRHNA, SNTAGT. V lost 3 bases to trimming and J lost 4 bases; unmatched junction nucleotides: 0. This CDR3 has 14 residues. CDR3 nucleotides: TGTGCCAGCAGTGATAGCGGGAGGGCAGATACGCAGTATTTT. Encoded protein: CASSDSGRADTQYF.

The chain uses TRBV7-2 and TRBJ2-5; 7 nucleotides agree with TRBD2. The CDR3 has 13 amino acids. J was trimmed by 7 bases and V by 5 bases; bases with no gene match: 7. Germline CDR1 is SGHTA and CDR2 is FQGNSA. The CDR3 sequence: CASSPAGDGTQYF. In nucleotides, the CDR3 is TGTGCCAGCAGCCCCGCGGGAGACGGGACCCAGTACTTC.

V usage is TRBV6-5 and J usage is TRBJ2-2, with D possibly being TRBD1 (5 bases). CDR1 is MNHEY and CDR2 is SVGAGI in the germline V gene. The germline V and J ends were trimmed by 6 bases and 0 bases, with 5 bases remaining between them. This CDR3 has 13 residues. CDR3 sequence reads: CASRDTNTGELFF. Written as DNA, the CDR3 is TGTGCCAGCAGGGACACGAACACCGGGGAGCTGTTTTTT.

The chain joins TRBV19 to TRBJ1-5, with D possibly matching TRBD1 (5 bases). The CDR3 contains 13 residues. Germline V lookup: CDR1 LNHDA, CDR2 SQIVND (reference sequence). V lost 1 base and J 5 bases, leaving 6 bases between the germline ends. The CDR3 here is CASSIGRDQPQHF. The DNA for the CDR3 is TGTGCCAGTAGTATAGGCAGGGATCAGCCCCAGCATTTT.

V is TRBV2 and J is TRBJ1-4, with a weak D call TRBD1 (5 bases). Germline CDR1 reads SNHLY; CDR2 reads FYNNEI. Trimming left V 3 bases short and J 0 bases short, with 11 bases between. CDR3 length: 16 residues. The CDR3 nucleotides read TGTGCCAGCAGTGATGACAGACTTGCAACTAATGAAAAACTGTTTTTT. The encoded protein is CASSDDRLATNEKLFF.

The CDR3 DNA sequence: TGTGCCAGCAGTGAACGAATGGGGACAGTAAATCAGCCCCAGCATTTT. Translation gives CASSERMGTVNQPQHF. This chain joins TRBV6-1 and TRBJ1-5; 7 bases line up with TRBD1. Losses at the gene ends were 2 bases for V and 4 bases for J; bases not matched to a gene: 8. The length of the CDR3 is 16 residues. Germline CDR1 MNHNS, CDR2 SASEGT.

The chain links TRBV6-1 to TRBJ2-3, with TRBD2 matching 12 bases. The CDR3 covers 18 residues. CDR1 MNHNS and CDR2 SASEGT come from the germline V gene. V was pared by 1 base and J by 2 bases, with 7 bases of the junction left unmatched. Here the CDR3 DNA reads TGTGCCAGCAGTGAAGGTTGGTCTAGCGGGAGGGCCACAGATACGCAGTATTTT. Its protein is CASSEGWSSGRATDTQYF.

This clone was picked up one time. V usage is TRBV5-1 and J usage is TRBJ2-3; 11 bases are shared with TRBD2. Germline assignment: CDR1 SGHRS and CDR2 YFSETQ. J lost 4 bases, V lost 0 bases, and 4 bases had no gene match. The CDR3 contains 16 residues. The CDR3: CASSLVLAGVSDTQYF. CDR3 nucleotide sequence: TGCGCCAGCAGCTTGGTACTAGCGGGGGTTTCAGATACGCAGTATTTT.

A single count supports this clone. The rearrangement joins TRBV27 to TRBJ1-5, with 7 nucleotides matching TRBD1. This CDR3 contains 14 residues. Germline V CDR1 and CDR2: MNHEY, SMNVEV (reference sequence). After removal of 6 bases from V and 2 bases from J, the junction contained 4 bases not matched to a gene. CDR3 coding DNA: TGTGCCAGCAGCCGGGACAGCGGCAATCAGCCCCAGCATTTT. Its protein product is CASSRDSGNQPQHF.